This TCR beta chain is drawn from a study of Graves' ophthalmopathy and Graves' hyperthyroidism. As the template, RNA transcripts were used to amplify TCR beta CDR3 regions. HTBI primers primed a first-round RT-PCR, and a second-round multiplex PCR followed. TCRdb analysed the multiplex PCR reads with MiXCR anew, one entry per CDR3 protein. The sample carries a few hundred thousand distinct CDR3 sequences, approximately 15% recorded once. Trimming stripped 2 bases from V and 3 bases from J, with 10 bases between. Germline V gene lookup returns CDR1 ENHRY and CDR2 SYGVKD. CDR3 length: 15 amino acids. This clonotype was counted many times. Its antigen is currently unknown. Among the hyperthyroidism patients, all were newly diagnosed, aged 18 to 65, with under 2 months' duration. Someone took the PBMCs out of more than 9 ml of fresh peripheral blood. Study findings and constraints: Detected in blood as well were most expanded thyroid clonotypes with frequency above 0.001. The model's ophthalmopathy progression predictions had approximately 71% sensitivity and over 72% specificity.

Sequencing was done on a sample of peripheral blood. The TCR originated in a woman aged 18-30 years with stable Graves' hyperthyroidism. This chain uses TRBV10-3 with TRBJ2-2; maybe TRBD1 (5 bases). CDR3 amino acids: CAISEETGYTGELFF. CDR3 nucleotides: TGTGCCATCAGTGAGGAAACAGGTTACACCGGGGAGCTGTTTTTT.